The rows below give T cell receptor beta chains drawn from one sample of a study of blood T cell repertoires in COVID-19. TCRdb keeps only in-frame clones here, not all; method: immunoSEQ multiplex PCR. The sample carries nearly 25,000 clones, around 89% recorded once. Sequencing input: peripheral blood. These receptors all come from a man aged 65 to 85 with acute or convalescent COVID-19. CDR3s include the opening cysteine and the closing phenylalanine or tryptophan. The D gene is left open where the match is weak. The listing skips clone size in some rows; elsewhere it reads once, few, many or a size class.

clone_size: few; v_call: TRBV10-3; j_call: TRBJ1-4; d_call: .; cdr3_nt: TGTGCCATCAGTGCGCAACAGGTCCGCGAAAAACTGTTTTTT; cdr3_aa: CAISAQQVREKLFF
clone_size: .; v_call: TRBV5-6; j_call: TRBJ2-7; d_call: .; cdr3_nt: TGTGCCAGCAGCTTGGTCGCCGTGTTTGGAAATTCTAGCTCCTACGAGCAGTACTTC; cdr3_aa: CASSLVAVFGNSSSYEQYF
clone_size: .; v_call: TRBV3-1/TRBV3-2; j_call: TRBJ1-4; d_call: .; cdr3_nt: TGTGCCAGCAGCCCCACCCGCGGGGGGGTGGAAAAACTGTTTTTT; cdr3_aa: CASSPTRGGVEKLFF
clone_size: .; v_call: TRBV5-1; j_call: TRBJ2-2; d_call: TRBD1; cdr3_nt: TGCGCCAGCAGCCTACAGGGGACCCAGAACACCGGGGAGCTGTTTTTT; cdr3_aa: CASSLQGTQNTGELFF
clone_size: .; v_call: TRBV5-1; j_call: TRBJ1-1; d_call: .; cdr3_nt: TGCGCCAGCAGCACGGGTGGGGCAGGACGGAGAGCTTTCTTT; cdr3_aa: CASSTGGAGRRAFF
clone_size: .; v_call: TRBV2; j_call: TRBJ2-2; d_call: .; cdr3_nt: TGTGCCAGCAGTGATCGAGCGACGAACACCGGGGAGCTGTTTTTT; cdr3_aa: CASSDRATNTGELFF
clone_size: .; v_call: TRBV24-1; j_call: TRBJ2-1; d_call: .; cdr3_nt: TGTGCCACCAGCTTACCGGGGTACAATGAGCAGTTCTTC; cdr3_aa: CATSLPGYNEQFF
clone_size: .; v_call: TRBV24-1; j_call: TRBJ2-2; d_call: .; cdr3_nt: TGTGCCACCAGTGACCCGGGTCAGAACACCGGGGAGCTGTTTTTT; cdr3_aa: CATSDPGQNTGELFF
clone_size: .; v_call: TRBV28; j_call: TRBJ1-4; d_call: .; cdr3_nt: TGTGCCAGCCTTGGGGGGGGCCATAATGAAAAACTGTTTTTT; cdr3_aa: CASLGGGHNEKLFF
clone_size: .; v_call: TRBV28; j_call: TRBJ2-2; d_call: .; cdr3_nt: TGTGCCAGCAGTTTGCTGGAGGTCGGGGAGCTGTTTTTT; cdr3_aa: CASSLLEVGELFF